These 32 T cell receptor beta chains were all obtained from the same sample, sequenced in a study of T cell changes during pregnancy in multiple sclerosis (dated by TCRdb to the late 2010s). Libraries came from the immunoSEQ multiplex PCR assay. Here the immuneACCESS table is served through TCRdb, limited to in-frame sequences with V and J called. Missing clones are a known gap in these copies; in checked studies unresolved V genes cover under half, and the rest lacks a known reason. The sample profile shows 39,000 or so clones; around 90% of them were found once. The ten most abundant clones make up about 0.4% of the sample. The sample here was CD4+ T cells from peripheral blood mononuclear cells, taken after pregnancy. The receptors originated from a female donor in good health, enrolled as a control in a pregnancy study.

The V gene is TRBV7-9, the J gene TRBJ2-3; TRBD2 matches at 13 bases. Germline CDR1 SEHNR, CDR2 FQNEAQ (reference sequence). The CDR3 is 17 residues long. J lost 5 bases, V lost 5 bases, and 10 bases had no gene match. The CDR3 spells CASSPGLAGVIGDTQYF. DNA of the CDR3: TGTGCCAGCAGCCCAGGACTAGCGGGAGTTATTGGAGATACGCAGTATTTT. Based on the CDR3 plus reference TRBV7-9 and TRBJ2-3, the full variable domain is DTGVSQNPRHKITKRGQNVTFRCDPISEHNRLYWYRQTLGQGPEFLTYFQNEAQLEKSRLLSDRFSAERPKGSFSTLEIQRTEQGDSAMYLCASSPGLAGVIGDTQYFGPGTRLTVL.

The gene calls are TRBV10-3 and TRBJ2-3; 9 nucleotides agree with TRBD2. Germline lookup yields CDR1 ENHRY and CDR2 SYGVKD. Unmatched junction bases numbered 7, after V lost 7 bases and J lost 2 bases. The CDR3 totals 15 residues. The CDR3 DNA sequence: TGTGCCATCACCCCAAGCGGGGGGCTCACAGATACGCAGTATTTT. Its protein is CAITPSGGLTDTQYF.

J is TRBJ2-3 and V is TRBV15; possibly TRBD1 for D (6 bases). Germline assignment: CDR1 LNHNV and CDR2 YYDKDF (reference sequence). V gave up 3 bases and J gave up 0 bases, with 16 bases separating them. The CDR3 sequence is 17 residues long. The CDR3 DNA reads TGTGCCACCAGCAGTCCTGGACAGCATACTAGCACAGATACGCAGTATTTT. It codes for CATSSPGQHTSTDTQYF. Variable domain in full (rest from reference TRBV15 and TRBJ2-3): DAMVIQNPRYQVTQFGKPVTLSCSQTLNHNVMYWYQQKSSQAPKLLFHYYDKDFNNEADTPDNFQSRRPNTSFCFLDIRSPGLGDTAMYLCATSSPGQHTSTDTQYFGPGTRLTVL.

The chain combines TRBV7-2 with TRBJ2-1; D perhaps matches TRBD1 (6 bases). CDR3 length: 12 residues. V was trimmed by 5 bases and J by 12 bases, leaving 14 bases between them. Germline V CDR1 and CDR2: SGHTA, FQGNSA. CDR3 in amino acids: CASSRYRAGQFF. For the CDR3, the DNA is TGTGCCAGCAGCCGATACAGGGCCGGGCAGTTCTTC.

This chain joins TRBV18 and TRBJ1-2; D is possibly TRBD1 (6 bases). The CDR3 covers 14 residues. CDR1 KGHSH and CDR2 LQKENI come from the germline V gene. V shed 1 base and J shed 0 bases, with 6 bases lying between them. The CDR3, as DNA: TGTGCCAGCTCACCACGACAGGCTAACTATGGCTACACCTTC. Its protein is CASSPRQANYGYTF.

The V call is TRBV7-9, the J call TRBJ1-4; TRBD1 matches at 8 bases. Germline V gene sequence: CDR1 SEHNR, CDR2 FQNEAQ (reference sequence). V dropped 5 bases and J dropped 7; count of bases not matched to a gene: 3. There are 13 residues in the CDR3. CDR3 sequence: CASSDGQGEKLFF. In nucleotides, the CDR3 is TGTGCCAGCAGCGACGGACAGGGTGAAAAACTGTTTTTT.

Written as DNA, the CDR3 is TGTGCCAGCAGATTCCTCGCGAGGGATCAGCCCCAGCATTTT. It translates to CASRFLARDQPQHF. This chain links TRBV6-5 with TRBJ1-5; D is ambiguous. Trimming shortened V by 6 bases and J by 5 bases, and 14 bases separated the two germline ends. This CDR3 has 14 residues. Germline-derived CDR1 and CDR2 are MNHEY and SVGAGI.

CDR3 sequence (DNA): TGTGCCAGCAGTTTAGCGGGGGGTTCGACAGATACGCAGTATTTT. Translated: CASSLAGGSTDTQYF. The chain joins TRBV6-5 to TRBJ2-3; TRBD2 aligns across 10 bases. V shed 4 bases, J shed 3 bases, and the junction held 4 bases outside the gene matches. Germline-derived CDR1 and CDR2 are MNHEY and SVGAGI. The CDR3 length is 15 residues.

CDR3 nucleotide sequence: TGTGCCAGCAGTGAGGTCAGGGTGGCCCCAAACACTGAAGCTTTCTTT. Its protein product is CASSEVRVAPNTEAFF. The chain has TRBV2 and TRBJ1-1, with D possibly TRBD1 on 5 matching bases. CDR1 and CDR2 from the germline V gene are SNHLY and FYNNEI. The CDR3 is 16 residues long. V was shortened by 3 bases and J by 2 bases, with 16 bases between the two germline ends.

For this clone: Other DNA variants within this sample encode the same CDR3. The chain is built from TRBV5-8 and TRBJ1-1; perhaps TRBD1 as D (5 bases). In germline, CDR1 is SGHTS, CDR2 YDEGEE. V was shortened by 5 bases and J by 0 bases, with 14 bases between the two germline ends. The CDR3 has 15 residues. Here the CDR3 DNA reads TGTGCCAGCAGAGGATACAGGCACATGAACACTGAAGCTTTCTTT. Its protein product is CASRGYRHMNTEAFF.

This chain links TRBV7-8 with TRBJ2-3, with D possibly matching TRBD1 (5 bases). In germline, CDR1 is SGHVS, CDR2 FQNEAQ. V was clipped by 5 bases and J by 2 bases, with 14 bases between them. The CDR3 is made up of 15 amino acids. The CDR3 nucleotides read TGTGCCAGCAGCCAACAGGTAGACTTCACAGATACGCAGTATTTT. This encodes CASSQQVDFTDTQYF. Based on the CDR3 plus reference TRBV7-8 and TRBJ2-3, the full variable domain is GAGVSQSPRYKVAKRGQDVALRCDPISGHVSLFWYQQALGQGPEFLTYFQNEAQLDKSGLPSDRFFAERPEGSVSTLKIQRTQQEDSAVYLCASSQQVDFTDTQYFGPGTRLTVL.

The V call is TRBV2, the J call TRBJ2-2; 9 nucleotides agree with TRBD2. This CDR3 region has 15 residues. Germline V CDR1 and CDR2: SNHLY, FYNNEI. After removal of 5 bases from V and 3 bases from J, the junction contained 4 bases not matched to a gene. In DNA form, the CDR3 reads TGTGCCAGCAGTCGCGGGGGGGCCGACACCGGGGAGCTGTTTTTT. Protein sequence: CASSRGGADTGELFF.

The chain combines TRBV7-9 with TRBJ2-3; maybe TRBD2 (6 bases). The CDR3 is made up of 11 amino acids. Germline CDR1 and CDR2: SEHNR and FQNEAQ (reference sequence). Trimming took off 10 bases at V and 6 bases at J, with 11 bases between the two ends. CDR3 coding DNA: TGTGCCACCGCCAGCGGGGATACGCAGTATTTT. Amino acids: CATASGDTQYF.

This rearrangement joins TRBV6-4 to TRBJ1-1; the match to TRBD1 covers 8 bases. Looked up from germline, CDR1 is MRHNA and CDR2 is SNTAGT. Losses at the gene ends were 6 bases for V and 0 bases for J; bases not matched to a gene: 6. CDR3 length: 15 residues. The CDR3 region is CASRSGGGMNTEAFF. The CDR3 nucleotides are TGTGCCAGCAGATCAGGGGGCGGGATGAACACTGAAGCTTTCTTT.

V and J are TRBV4-3 and TRBJ1-4; D might be TRBD1 (6 bases). Germline CDR1 reads LGHNA; CDR2 reads YSLEER. V was shortened by 4 bases and J by 2 bases, with 17 bases between the two germline ends. The CDR3 is 17 amino acids. This CDR3 is CASSPGQITDTNEKLFF. The CDR3 DNA reads as TGCGCCAGCAGCCCAGGACAGATTACCGATACTAATGAAAAACTGTTTTTT.

The genes are TRBV7-9 and TRBJ1-6, with 8 positions matching TRBD1. V lost 4 bases, J lost 7 bases, and 6 bases stayed unmatched. The germline CDR1 and CDR2 sequences are SEHNR and FQNEAQ (reference sequence). The CDR3 sequence is 15 residues long. The CDR3 is CASSSDRVANSPLHF. The CDR3 nucleotides are TGTGCCAGCAGCTCGGACAGGGTTGCGAATTCACCCCTCCACTTT. The full variable domain, in which reference TRBV7-9 and TRBJ1-6 provide the parts outside the CDR3, is DTGVSQNPRHKITKRGQNVTFRCDPISEHNRLYWYRQTLGQGPEFLTYFQNEAQLEKSRLLSDRFSAERPKGSFSTLEIQRTEQGDSAMYLCASSSDRVANSPLHFGNGTRLTVT.

The chain joins TRBV18 to TRBJ2-5; no clear D. The length of the CDR3 is 13 residues. Germline CDR1 reads KGHSH; CDR2 reads LQKENI. The germline V and J ends were trimmed by 4 bases and 7 bases, with 13 bases remaining between them. The CDR3 DNA follows: TGTGCCAGCTCACAGCTACAACAGAGGACCCAGTACTTC. It specifies CASSQLQQRTQYF. The complete variable domain, with remaining parts taken from reference TRBV18 and TRBJ2-5, reads NAGVMQNPRHLVRRRGQEARLRCSPMKGHSHVYWYRQLPEEGLKFMVYLQKENIIDESGMPKERFSAEFPKEGPSILRIQQVVRGDSAAYFCASSQLQQRTQYFGPGTRLLVL.

This chain joins TRBV4-3 and TRBJ2-1; tentatively, D is TRBD2 (7 bases). The CDR3 is made up of 11 amino acids. From germline, CDR1 is LGHNA and CDR2 YSLEER. V was shortened by 6 bases and J by 9 bases, with 9 bases between the two germline ends. The CDR3 spells CASRGGGEQFF. In DNA, the CDR3 is TGCGCCAGCAGGGGAGGGGGTGAGCAGTTCTTC.

The chain recombines TRBV6-6 with TRBJ2-7, with 9 bases aligning to TRBD1. V shed 0 bases, J shed 2 bases, and the junction held 2 bases outside the gene matches. The CDR3 extends over 15 amino acids. Germline loops: CDR1 MNHNY, CDR2 SVGAGI (reference sequence). CDR3 amino acids: CASSYSGQGPYEQYF. DNA of the CDR3: TGTGCCAGCAGTTACTCGGGACAGGGCCCCTACGAGCAGTACTTC.

This clone was detected once. The CDR3: CASSQGQGQSSYEQYF. The DNA for the CDR3 is TGCGCCAGCAGCCAAGGACAGGGACAGAGCTCCTACGAGCAGTACTTC. The chain uses TRBV4-1 and TRBJ2-7; 7 positions match TRBD1. The CDR3 is 16 amino acids. The ends lost 1 base at V and 0 bases at J; junction bases unmatched: 6. Germline V CDR1 and CDR2: MGHRA, YSYEKL.

This clone has just one count. J is TRBJ1-2 and V is TRBV30; TRBD1 matches 7 bases. Germline assignment: CDR1 GTSNPN and CDR2 SVGIG (reference sequence). V shed 3 bases, J shed 3 bases, and the junction held 10 bases outside the gene matches. CDR3 length: 15 residues. CDR3 loop: CAWRLDRQGDYGYTF. The CDR3 bases are TGTGCCTGGAGGTTAGACAGGCAGGGGGACTATGGCTACACCTTC. Complete variable domain (other parts from reference TRBV30 and TRBJ1-2): SQTIHQWPATLVQPVGSPLSLECTVEGTSNPNLYWYRQAAGRGLQLLFYSVGIGQISSEVPQNLSASRPQDRQFILSSKKLLLSDSGFYLCAWRLDRQGDYGYTFGSGTRLTVV.

This rearrangement joins TRBV10-2 to TRBJ1-1; no reliable D call. The germline CDR1 and CDR2 sequences are WSHSY and SAAADI. The CDR3 runs 13 residues. Trimming shortened V by 2 bases and J by 2 bases, and 6 bases separated the two germline ends. CDR3 nucleotide sequence: TGCGCCAGCAGTGAGGTCCTTAACACTGAAGCTTTCTTT. It is translated as CASSEVLNTEAFF.

V is TRBV7-9 and J is TRBJ2-5; 9 bases are shared with TRBD2. Germline values: CDR1 SEHNR, CDR2 FQNEAQ (reference sequence). The V segment lost 6 bases and the J segment 8 bases; nucleotides outside the gene matches: 13. The CDR3 sequence is 15 residues long. CDR3 in amino acids: CASSSDWTSVGTQYF. As DNA, the CDR3 is TGTGCCAGCAGTTCCGATTGGACTAGCGTTGGTACCCAGTACTTC.

This chain uses TRBV2 with TRBJ1-5; no firm D call. CDR1 SNHLY and CDR2 FYNNEI come from the germline V gene. CDR3 length: 13 amino acids. The V end was cut by 6 bases, the J end by 7 bases, with 13 bases between. CDR3 protein: CASRAVDRQPQHF. CDR3 coding DNA: TGTGCCAGCAGGGCGGTTGATAGGCAGCCCCAGCATTTT.

The rearrangement joins TRBV7-9 to TRBJ2-5; TRBD1 might be the D (6 bases). V was trimmed by 0 bases and J by 2 bases, leaving 10 bases between them. CDR1 SEHNR and CDR2 FQNEAQ come from the germline V gene (reference sequence). This CDR3 spans 15 amino acids. Here the CDR3 DNA reads TGTGCCAGCAGCTTAGCGGTAGGGGGACAAGAGACCCAGTACTTC. Residues: CASSLAVGGQETQYF.

This clone was counted once. This rearrangement joins TRBV10-1 to TRBJ2-3; 11 nucleotides agree with TRBD2. V lost 3 bases, J lost 4 bases, and 6 bases stayed unmatched. Germline V gene lookup returns CDR1 WNHNN and CDR2 SYGVQD (reference sequence). CDR3 length: 16 residues. The DNA of the CDR3 is TGCGCCAGCAGTGACGATAGCGGGGGGGCCGCAGATACGCAGTATTTT. This translates into CASSDDSGGAADTQYF.

The V and J genes are TRBV10-2 and TRBJ1-1, with D possibly being TRBD1 (5 bases). Trimming shortened V by 8 bases and J by 2 bases, and 21 bases separated the two germline ends. From germline, CDR1 is WSHSY and CDR2 SAAADI. The CDR3 extends over 16 amino acids. In nucleotides, the CDR3 is TGCGCCAGCGGTCAAGACAGTTTACTCCGCAACACTGAAGCTTTCTTT. Protein product: CASGQDSLLRNTEAFF.

The rearrangement uses TRBV29-1 and TRBJ2-3; a weak D match, TRBD2 (6 bases). V lost 3 bases and J 4 bases, leaving 11 bases between the germline ends. The length of the CDR3 is 13 residues. The germline CDR1 and CDR2 sequences are SQVTM and ANQGSEA. In nucleotides, the CDR3 is TGCAGCGTTGATGTGGGAGGATCAGATACGCAGTATTTT. Its protein is CSVDVGGSDTQYF.

This sequence joins TRBV6-6 and TRBJ1-6; unclear D gene. Between the trimmed V and J ends, which lost 5 bases and 7 bases, there was a span of 6 bases. This CDR3 spans 12 amino acids. Germline V gene data show CDR1 as MNHNY and CDR2 as SVGAGI (reference sequence). The CDR3 is CASSDGNSPLHF. The CDR3 region has the DNA TGTGCCAGCAGTGACGGGAATTCACCCCTCCACTTT.

CDR3 in DNA: TGTGCCTGGAGTGTAACAGGGCGGAACACTGAAGCTTTCTTT. This sequence encodes CAWSVTGRNTEAFF. The chain is built from TRBV30 and TRBJ1-1; weak D call: TRBD1 (6 bases). Germline V gene sequence: CDR1 GTSNPN, CDR2 SVGIG (reference sequence). Trimming pared 0 bases from V and 1 base from J, leaving 9 bases between. The CDR3 runs to 14 residues.

This chain joins TRBV27 and TRBJ2-7, with a possible D match to TRBD2 (5 bases). Germline V lookup: CDR1 MNHEY, CDR2 SMNVEV (reference sequence). The V end lost 6 bases, the J end lost 1 base, and 7 bases lay between the germline ends. The CDR3 is 12 amino acids. CDR3 in amino acids: CASRTGSYEQYF. Here the CDR3 DNA reads TGTGCCAGCAGGACGGGGTCCTACGAGCAGTACTTC.

The chain carries TRBV19 and TRBJ2-2, with D possibly TRBD1 on 6 matching bases. This CDR3 has 14 amino acids. Germline V lookup: CDR1 LNHDA, CDR2 SQIVND (reference sequence). V lost 9 bases, J lost 2 bases, and 13 bases lay in between. In DNA, the CDR3 is TGTGCCAGCGGCAACAGGGAAAACACCGGGGAGCTGTTTTTT. It yields the protein CASGNRENTGELFF.